Presented here are 18 T cell receptor beta chains from one specimen sequenced in a study of tumor-infiltrating lymphocytes in localized non-small cell lung cancer. Using immunoSEQ multiplex PCR, the repertoire was profiled, and TCRdb retains in-frame clones only, with some absent. The sample holds roughly 13,000 clones, roughly four fifths seen once. Sequencing was done on a sample of lung tumor tissue. The receptors derive from a human donor with non-small cell lung cancer.

This clone was observed a handful of times. This chain connects TRBV19 to TRBJ2-7; 11 nucleotides align to TRBD2. V lost 5 bases, J lost 5 bases, and 2 bases stayed unmatched. Germline CDR1 LNHDA, CDR2 SQIVND (reference sequence). CDR3 size: 13 residues. CDR3 amino acids: CASSQLAGDEQYF. The CDR3 region has the DNA TGTGCCAGTAGTCAACTAGCGGGAGACGAGCAGTACTTC. Complete variable domain (other parts from reference TRBV19 and TRBJ2-7): DGGITQSPKYLFRKEGQNVTLSCEQNLNHDAMYWYRQDPGQGLRLIYYSQIVNDFQKGDIAEGYSVSREKKESFPLTVTSAQKNPTAFYLCASSQLAGDEQYFGPGTRLTVT.

The V and J genes are TRBV21-1 and TRBJ2-7. TRBV21-1 is a known pseudogene. This CDR3 is built from 13 residues. CDR3 protein: CATRVYDSYEQYF. CDR3 bases: TGTGCCACCAGGGTTTACGACTCCTACGAGCAGTACTTC.

This chain uses TRBV6-6 with TRBJ2-5; D tentatively reads TRBD1 or TRBD2 (5 bases each). V was clipped by 5 bases and J by 1 base, with 8 bases between them. The CDR3 has 13 amino acids. Germline-derived CDR1 and CDR2 are MNHNY and SVGAGI (reference sequence). The CDR3 loop reads CASSRDPQETQYF. In DNA, the CDR3 is TGTGCCAGCAGTCGGGACCCCCAAGAGACCCAGTACTTC.

The chain uses TRBV18 and TRBJ1-1; maybe TRBD1 (5 bases). Trimming cost V 5 bases and J 0 bases, with 13 bases left between them. The CDR3 sequence is 15 residues long. Germline V gene lookup returns CDR1 KGHSH and CDR2 LQKENI. Written as DNA, the CDR3 is TGTGCCAGCTCAATGGCAGGGAGCATGAACACTGAAGCTTTCTTT. It specifies CASSMAGSMNTEAFF.

This clone was recorded a few times. This chain links TRBV9 with TRBJ1-1, with 7 bases aligning to TRBD1. Germline V gene sequence: CDR1 SGDLS, CDR2 YYNGEE. V lost 5 bases to trimming and J lost 6 bases; unmatched junction nucleotides: 4. The CDR3 totals 12 residues. This CDR3 is CASRGDSPEAFF. CDR3 bases: TGTGCCAGCAGGGGGGACAGCCCTGAAGCTTTCTTT.

CDR3 nucleotides: TGTGCCAGCAGGCTAGATAACGATGGCGGGTTTACGCAGTATTTT. As protein: CASRLDNDGGFTQYF. The chain joins TRBV5-4 to TRBJ2-3, with D perhaps matching TRBD2 (5 bases). Trimming took 5 bases from V and 8 from J, leaving 21 bases between them. This CDR3 comprises 15 residues. Germline V CDR1 and CDR2: SGHNT, YYREEE (reference sequence).

This chain connects TRBV14 to TRBJ2-2; TRBD2 agrees at 8 bases. The junction had 7 bases not matched to a gene; V was cut back by 4 bases and J by 3 bases. The CDR3 sequence is 16 residues long. From germline, CDR1 is SGHDN and CDR2 FVKESK. CDR3 bases: TGTGCCAGCAGCCGCCTGGCGGGGGGTTACACCGGGGAGCTGTTTTTT. Its protein product is CASSRLAGGYTGELFF.

This clone turned up a few times. The chain employs TRBV18 and TRBJ1-1; TRBD1 might be the D (5 bases). This CDR3 is built from 14 residues. V was pared by 5 bases and J by 5 bases, with 15 bases between. Germline assignment: CDR1 KGHSH and CDR2 LQKENI. The CDR3 bases are TGTGCCAGCTCATGGGGACTGCGAACAACTGAAGCTTTCTTT. This codes for CASSWGLRTTEAFF.

The chain couples TRBV28 to TRBJ1-2; D is unclear. V lost 5 bases to trimming and J lost 2 bases, with 15 bases between them. Per the germline V gene, CDR1 is MDHEN and CDR2 is SYDVKM. The CDR3 runs 15 residues. The CDR3 reads CASSPSRGLNYGYTF. The CDR3 DNA follows: TGTGCCAGCAGTCCCTCCCGGGGATTAAACTATGGCTACACCTTC.

V gene TRBV15 combines with J gene TRBJ1-4; D may be TRBD1 (5 bases). From germline, CDR1 is LNHNV and CDR2 YYDKDF (reference sequence). The CDR3 has 15 residues. Trimming shortened V by 3 bases and J by 7 bases, and 15 bases separated the two germline ends. The DNA of the CDR3 is TGTGCCACCAGCAGTTTGAGGCAGGGTTCTGAAAAACTGTTTTTT. Its translation is CATSSLRQGSEKLFF.

This clone came up a few times. The V call is TRBV7-2, the J call TRBJ1-1; possibly TRBD1 for D (5 bases). V was clipped by 3 bases and J by 0 bases, with 14 bases between them. The CDR3 spans 16 residues. CDR1 SGHTA and CDR2 FQGNSA come from the germline V gene. The CDR3 region has the DNA TGTGCCAGCAGCTTCTCAGGGTTTGGGATGAACACTGAAGCTTTCTTT. Amino acids: CASSFSGFGMNTEAFF.

The gene calls are TRBV19 and TRBJ2-5, with 8 bases aligning to TRBD1. V trimming: 4 bases; J trimming: 3 bases; junction bases outside the gene matches: 7. This CDR3 has 15 residues. Germline assignment: CDR1 LNHDA and CDR2 SQIVND (reference sequence). CDR3 region: CASSTRTGGEETQYF. DNA for the CDR3: TGTGCCAGTAGTACGAGAACAGGGGGAGAAGAGACCCAGTACTTC.

By frequency in the sample, this clone is medium-sized. V gene TRBV19 combines with J gene TRBJ2-1, with D unclear. The CDR3 consists of 11 residues. The germline V gene encodes CDR1 LNHDA and CDR2 SQIVND (reference sequence). The V gene lost 3 bases and the J gene lost 7 bases, with 4 bases spanning the gap. The CDR3 sequence is CASSIENEQFF. DNA of the CDR3: TGTGCCAGTAGTATCGAAAATGAGCAGTTCTTC.

This chain connects TRBV28 to TRBJ2-2, with D maybe TRBD2 (6 bases). The germline V gene encodes CDR1 MDHEN and CDR2 SYDVKM. V gave up 8 bases and J gave up 3 bases, with 10 bases separating them. The CDR3 totals 13 residues. The chain's CDR3 is CASGGEDTGELFF. The CDR3 bases are TGTGCCAGCGGCGGGGAGGACACCGGGGAGCTGTTTTTT.

The chain employs TRBV2 and TRBJ2-1, with TRBD2 identical over 7 bases. The CDR3 loop spans 15 amino acids. Trimming removed 5 bases from V and 8 bases from J; junction bases left unmatched: 12. Germline lookup yields CDR1 SNHLY and CDR2 FYNNEI. The CDR3: CASSPSGGSLDEQFF. In DNA form, the CDR3 reads TGTGCCAGCAGTCCGAGTGGCGGGAGCCTGGATGAGCAGTTCTTC.

The rearrangement links TRBV29-1 to TRBJ1-2, with D possibly TRBD1 on 5 matching bases. Trimming pared 5 bases from V and 6 bases from J, leaving 10 bases between. Germline CDR1 is SQVTM and CDR2 is ANQGSEA. The CDR3 length is 11 residues. CDR3 residues: CSVWGDDGYTF. CDR3 in DNA: TGCAGCGTTTGGGGGGACGATGGCTACACCTTC.

The chain links TRBV5-1 to TRBJ1-4, with 8 bases aligning to TRBD1. CDR3 length equals 16 residues. Germline lookup yields CDR1 SGHRS and CDR2 YFSETQ. Unmatched junction bases numbered 11, after V lost 4 bases and J lost 6 bases. CDR3 sequence: CASSPDETGGDEKLFF. The CDR3 DNA reads as TGCGCCAGCAGCCCGGATGAAACAGGGGGGGATGAAAAACTGTTTTTT.

Details on this clone: The DNA is left out, because the CDR3 cannot be placed on it with certainty; the CDR3 is given as TCRdb lists it. The rearrangement joins TRBV29-1 to TRBJ1-2; TRBD1 is the table's D call and was not checked against the DNA. Germline CDR1 is SQVTM and CDR2 is ANQGSEA. A total of 10 residues make up the CDR3, ends included. The CDR3 protein is CSVGEGASTF.